This note documents a single TCR beta chain sequence. Its antigen is not known. The sample originates from a study of shared clonotypes between healthy human individuals. Study-level results: With few donors, the genetic and exposure-history diversity represented was limited.

Sequencing used immunoSEQ multiplex PCR; TCRdb keeps in-frame clones, though not all of them. The sample consists of 530,000 or so clones, almost 80% of them appearing once. The sequence came from a woman aged 40 to 50 in good health. Some clones in this sample may be carry-over from other donors' samples. Sample: PBMCs.

DNA for the CDR3: TGCGCCAGCAGCCAAGATCTGCGGGGCTCCTACGAGCAGTACTTC. It is translated as CASSQDLRGSYEQYF. V and J are TRBV4-3 and TRBJ2-7; D might be TRBD2 (6 bases). V was cut by 0 bases and J by 0 bases, with 9 bases left in between. This CDR3 contains 15 residues. Per the germline V gene, CDR1 is LGHNA and CDR2 is YSLEER.